This T cell receptor beta chain was identified during a study of spatial heterogeneity in lung cancer. Study-level background: There were, on average, more than 9.5 raw-read appearances for each unique TCR and UMI combination.

The CDR3 length is 14 residues. The V end lost 6 bases, the J end lost 6 bases, and 14 bases lay between the germline ends. TCRdb re-derived calls from the 5' RACE reads in MiXCR, one entry per CDR3 protein. Of just over 75,000 distinct CDR3 sequences in the sample, roughly 8% were seen once. This clonotype came up many times. The time point is: sample taken at primary tumor resection. The chain has TRBV12-3 or TRBV12-4 and TRBJ2-2, with D uncertain. The sequencing here drew on PBMCs, taken at surgery. This sequence was found in a male donor with early-stage non-small cell lung cancer. CDR3 region: CASSDPENAGELFF. Written as DNA, the CDR3 is TGTGCCAGCAGCGACCCTGAAAACGCCGGGGAGCTGTTTTTT.